This is a list of T cell receptor beta chains from one sample in a study of OX40 agonist ivuxolimab in advanced cancers. The repertoire was sequenced with immunoSEQ multiplex PCR; TCRdb's copy has only in-frame clones and lacks some. The sample comprises over 85,000 clones, around 90% of which are singletons, and about 1.5% rests with the top ten. The specimen was CD4+ or CD8+ T cells sorted from blood, collected in a trial of the OX40 agonist ivuxolimab. These receptors came from an adult with an advanced solid tumor such as melanoma, head and neck, liver or kidney cancer. Both conserved end residues are part of each CDR3. The D gene is left open where the match is weak. The size of a clone is reported for some rows only, either as once, few or many, or as a class for expanded clones.

D | size | J | V | CDR3 | DNA
- | - | TRBJ2-1 | TRBV11-2 | CASSLGGVPLDEQFF | TGTGCCAGCAGCTTGGGCGGAGTTCCGTTGGATGAGCAGTTCTTC
- | - | TRBJ2-5 | TRBV18 | CASSPVVGAGETQYF | TGTGCCAGCTCACCGGTGGTGGGGGCAGGGGAGACCCAGTACTTC
- | - | TRBJ2-3 | TRBV4-2 | CASSQPGDTQYF | TGTGCCAGCAGCCAGCCGGGGGATACGCAGTATTTT
- | - | TRBJ2-7 | TRBV6-5 | CASGGSSYEQYF | TGTGCCAGCGGGGGGAGCTCCTACGAGCAGTACTTC
- | - | TRBJ2-1 | TRBV5-4 | CASSLGTALNEQFF | TGTGCCAGCAGCCTTGGGACGGCACTCAATGAGCAGTTCTTC
TRBD1 | few | TRBJ2-2 | TRBV9 | CASSPSPRGSSKLYTGELFF | TGTGCCAGCAGCCCCTCGCCCAGGGGGAGCTCCAAGCTTTACACCGGGGAGCTGTTTTTT
- | - | TRBJ2-7 | TRBV9 | CASSGRPNYEQYF | TGTGCCAGCAGCGGGAGGCCAAACTACGAGCAGTACTTC
TRBD1 | - | TRBJ2-2 | TRBV5-6 | CASSRTGSNIGELFF | TGTGCCAGCAGCAGGACAGGGAGTAACATCGGGGAGCTGTTTTTT
- | - | TRBJ1-3 | TRBV11-3 | CASSLPWRRSGNTIYF | TGTGCCAGCAGCCTCCCATGGAGGCGCTCTGGAAACACCATATATTTT
- | - | TRBJ2-1 | TRBV6-5 | CASSYRLGAGYNEQFF | TGTGCCAGCAGTTACCGTTTGGGGGCCGGCTACAATGAGCAGTTCTTC
TRBD2 | - | TRBJ2-1 | TRBV7-2 | CASSFLAGGPGYNEQFF | TGTGCCAGCAGCTTTTTAGCGGGAGGGCCTGGGTACAATGAGCAGTTCTTC
TRBD2 | - | TRBJ2-5 | TRBV18 | CASSLGLAGWSIETQYF | TGTGCCAGCTCACTTGGACTAGCGGGATGGAGCATAGAGACCCAGTACTTC
- | - | TRBJ2-2 | TRBV11-3 | CASSNTGELFF | TGTGCCAGCAGTAACACCGGGGAGCTGTTTTTT
- | - | TRBJ1-2 | TRBV14 | CASSQETGRYYGYTF | TGTGCCAGCAGCCAAGAAACAGGGAGGTACTATGGCTACACCTTC
- | few | TRBJ1-3 | TRBV30 | CAWSVGYTIYF | TGTGCCTGGAGTGTAGGGTACACCATATATTTT
- | - | TRBJ2-5 | TRBV5-1 | CASTLDVGSGETQYF | TGCGCCAGCACCCTGGATGTAGGGAGTGGAGAGACCCAGTACTTC
- | - | TRBJ2-7 | TRBV7-2 | CASSPLPGGEQYF | TGTGCCAGCAGCCCCTTGCCTGGGGGCGAGCAGTACTTC
TRBD2 | - | TRBJ2-7 | TRBV5-4 | CASSEAGGTYEQYF | TGTGCCAGCAGCGAGGCGGGGGGAACCTACGAGCAGTACTTC
TRBD1 | - | TRBJ2-7 | TRBV11-3 | CASSQRQGRSYEQYF | TGTGCCAGCAGCCAACGACAGGGACGATCCTACGAGCAGTACTTC
- | - | TRBJ2-3 | TRBV5-3 | CARSPESGTDTQYF | TGTGCCAGAAGCCCTGAATCCGGCACAGATACGCAGTATTTT
- | - | TRBJ2-5 | TRBV5-5 | CASSAGETQYF | TGTGCCAGCAGCGCCGGAGAGACCCAGTACTTC
TRBD2 | - | TRBJ2-2 | TRBV7-8 | CASSLGLAGTGELFF | TGTGCCAGCAGCCTGGGACTAGCGGGCACCGGGGAGCTGTTTTTT
- | - | TRBJ2-6 | TRBV12-5 | CASGLVGGAGANVLTF | TGTGCTAGTGGTTTGGTAGGAGGGGCTGGGGCCAACGTCCTGACTTTC
TRBD1 | - | TRBJ2-5 | TRBV11-3 | CASSLGLDRAGETQYF | TGTGCCAGCAGCTTAGGCCTGGACAGGGCTGGAGAGACCCAGTACTTC
- | - | TRBJ1-1 | TRBV27 | CASSEVQNTEAFF | TGTGCCAGCTCAGAGGTACAGAACACTGAAGCTTTCTTT
TRBD1 | - | TRBJ2-1 | TRBV4-2 | CASSQVDRDYNEQFF | TGTGCCAGCAGCCAAGTGGACAGGGACTACAATGAGCAGTTCTTC
- | - | TRBJ2-1 | TRBV7-7 | CASSLANDANEQFF | TGTGCTAGCAGCTTAGCCAACGACGCCAATGAGCAGTTCTTC
- | - | TRBJ1-1 | TRBV6-6 | CASSSRRLRDTEAFF | TGTGCCAGCAGCTCCCGGCGACTGCGGGACACTGAAGCTTTCTTT
- | - | TRBJ1-2 | TRBV6-5 | CASTPGYGYTF | TGTGCCAGCACTCCAGGGTATGGCTACACCTTC
TRBD2 | - | TRBJ2-1 | TRBV9 | CASSPRLASYNEQFF | TGTGCCAGCAGCCCCCGACTAGCGAGCTACAATGAGCAGTTCTTC
- | - | TRBJ2-1 | TRBV6-5 | CASSRARGYNEQFF | TGTGCCAGCAGTAGGGCAAGGGGCTACAATGAGCAGTTCTTC
- | - | TRBJ1-1 | TRBV28 | CASRGLRNTEAFF | TGTGCCAGCAGAGGTTTACGGAACACTGAAGCTTTCTTT
TRBD2 | - | TRBJ2-7 | TRBV10-3 | CAISANGLAGVSGTYEQYF | TGTGCCATCAGTGCTAATGGACTAGCGGGAGTATCCGGTACGTACGAGCAGTACTTC
TRBD1 | - | TRBJ2-5 | TRBV5-8 | CASSPDGTAITRETQYF | TGTGCCAGCAGCCCTGACGGGACAGCAATCACTCGAGAGACCCAGTACTTC
- | - | TRBJ2-3 | TRBV29-1 | CSVEVGVGTDTQYF | TGCAGCGTTGAAGTGGGGGTAGGCACAGATACGCAGTATTTT
- | - | TRBJ2-5 | TRBV9 | CASSGQGWETQYF | TGTGCCAGCAGCGGGCAGGGTTGGGAGACCCAGTACTTC
TRBD2 | - | TRBJ2-7 | TRBV19 | CASSISLAIGYEQYF | TGTGCCAGTAGTATATCACTAGCGATTGGCTACGAGCAGTACTTC
- | - | TRBJ1-5 | TRBV19 | CASSPGPIYSNQPQHF | TGTGCCAGTAGTCCCGGCCCCATTTATAGCAATCAGCCCCAGCATTTT
- | few | TRBJ2-3 | TRBV7-9 | CASSLPPGSADTQYF | TGTGCCAGCAGCCTGCCACCCGGGAGCGCAGATACGCAGTATTTT
TRBD1 | - | TRBJ1-5 | TRBV4-3 | CASSLSDRNNQPQHF | TGCGCCAGCAGCCTTTCGGACAGGAACAATCAGCCCCAGCATTTT
TRBD1 | few | TRBJ1-2 | TRBV2 | CASTEASGGHYGYTF | TGTGCCAGCACCGAGGCCTCAGGGGGCCACTATGGCTACACCTTC
TRBD2 | once | TRBJ2-7 | TRBV9 | CASSVGPTSGSYEQYF | TGTGCCAGCAGCGTAGGTCCGACTAGCGGCTCCTACGAGCAGTACTTC
- | - | TRBJ2-1 | TRBV30 | CAWSSGAYNEQFF | TGTGCCTGGAGTAGCGGAGCCTACAATGAGCAGTTCTTC
- | - | TRBJ2-2 | TRBV28 | CASSQPPGGELFF | TGTGCCAGCAGTCAACCCCCGGGCGGGGAGCTGTTTTTT
TRBD2 | - | TRBJ2-3 | TRBV30 | CASGGGLYSTDTQYF | TGTGCCTCGGGAGGCGGACTTTATAGCACAGATACGCAGTATTTT
TRBD2 | - | TRBJ2-1 | TRBV7-2 | CASSLTSGSLNEQFF | TGTGCCAGCAGTCTCACTAGCGGGAGTTTGAATGAGCAGTTCTTC
TRBD1 | - | TRBJ1-2 | TRBV30 | CAWGQGANYGYTF | TGTGCCTGGGGACAGGGGGCGAACTATGGCTACACCTTC
- | - | TRBJ2-3 | TRBV21-1 | CASNIGSGRALGDTQYF | TGTGCCAGCAATATTGGAAGCGGGAGGGCCCTCGGAGATACGCAGTATTTT
- | - | TRBJ1-1 | TRBV29-1 | CSAPGLGAGSEAFF | TGCAGCGCCCCAGGTTTAGGGGCTGGATCTGAAGCTTTCTTT
TRBD1 | - | TRBJ2-7 | TRBV27 | CASRLNRGEIYRQYF | TGTGCCAGCAGATTAAACAGGGGAGAGATCTACCGGCAGTACTTC
- | - | TRBJ2-1 | TRBV28 | CASSSRYSDPRYEQFF | TGTGCCAGCAGCTCACGTTACAGTGACCCTAGGTATGAGCAGTTCTTC
- | - | TRBJ2-7 | TRBV5-1 | CASSWTGTENTRQYF | TGCGCCAGCAGCTGGACCGGGACGGAGAATACGAGGCAGTACTTC
- | few | TRBJ1-1 | TRBV20-1 | CSARGDTEAFF | TGCAGTGCTAGAGGGGACACTGAAGCTTTCTTT
- | - | TRBJ2-3 | TRBV19 | CASSIDPQGRTDTQYF | TGTGCCAGTAGTATAGACCCCCAGGGGAGGACAGATACGCAGTATTTT